The clone carrying this T cell receptor (beta chain) was seen ten or more times. Its specificity is unknown. This record comes from a study of T cell repertoires in cytomegalovirus infection. Across the study: Public TCR beta signatures provided an indication of both CMV infection and a matching HLA type. General observations from the study: The response measured ex vivo was dominated by TCR beta clonotypes (HLA-C-restricted and CMV-specific).

V shed 5 bases and J 5 bases; nucleotides not matched to a gene: 11. This CDR3 has 15 residues. Germline CDR1 is MNHEY and CDR2 is SMNVEV (reference sequence). TCRdb re-derived calls from the reads in MiXCR, one entry per CDR3 protein. In the table there are approximately 260,000 distinct CDR3 sequences, over 15% of which are singletons. The rearrangement links TRBV27 to TRBJ1-1, with 7 bases aligning to TRBD1. The TCR was taken from a human donor in good health (CMV status not recorded). Some clones in this sample may be carry-over from other donors' samples. Sample: CD8+ T cells from PBMCs. The CDR3 region is CASSVSVTGWTEAFF. CDR3 DNA: TGTGCCAGCAGTGTGAGTGTGACAGGGTGGACTGAAGCTTTCTTT.